These T cell receptor beta chains were read from a single sample in a study of blood T cell repertoires in COVID-19. The method was immunoSEQ multiplex PCR; TCRdb's version includes in-frame clones alone and lacks a portion of them. Of a few hundred thousand clones detected, more than 75% appear once; the ten largest clones hold around 10%. Sequencing was done on a sample of PBMCs or T cells enriched from blood (not recorded which). These receptors all stem from a woman aged 50 to 60 who had recovered from COVID-19. Each CDR3 is given with its conserved first and last residue. A D gene is named only where the DNA matches it firmly. The size field is filled for only some rows; it gives once, few, many or a size class.

j_call v_call clone_size d_call cdr3_aa cdr3_nt
TRBJ1-1 TRBV5-1 . . CASSSVTEAFF TGCGCCAGCAGCTCAGTCACTGAAGCTTTCTTT
TRBJ1-2 TRBV11-2 . TRBD1 CASSLGTRQGAASNGYTF TGTGCCAGCAGCTTAGGGACGAGACAGGGGGCCGCATCGAATGGCTACACCTTC
TRBJ1-1 TRBV7-2 . TRBD1 CASRSSPPVDRSEAFF TGTGCCAGCAGGTCCTCCCCCCCTGTGGACAGGAGTGAAGCTTTCTTT
TRBJ2-7 TRBV27 . . CASSFGDNYEQYF TGTGCCAGCAGTTTCGGGGACAACTACGAGCAGTACTTC
TRBJ1-2 TRBV19 . . CASSITREGGGYTF TGTGCCAGTAGTATCACGAGGGAAGGTGGTGGCTACACCTTC
TRBJ1-5 TRBV7-2 . TRBD1 CASSQELTGAHKQPQHF TGTGCCAGCAGCCAGGAGTTAACAGGGGCCCATAAACAGCCCCAGCATTTT
TRBJ2-1 TRBV20-1 . . CSASRDNEQFF TGCAGTGCAAGCAGGGACAATGAGCAGTTCTTC
TRBJ2-7 TRBV7-9 . . CASSTRGLAYEQYF TGTGCCAGCAGCACCAGGGGATTAGCCTACGAGCAGTACTTC
TRBJ2-7 TRBV6-2/TRBV6-3 . . CASSEDRKKEQYF TGTGCCAGCAGTGAGGACAGAAAAAAGGAGCAGTACTTC
TRBJ2-3 TRBV11-3 . TRBD2 CASSLSEPFSGGTDTQYF TGTGCCAGCAGCTTATCGGAACCATTTAGCGGGGGCACAGATACGCAGTATTTT
TRBJ2-1 TRBV5-1 . . CASSLDLRRNEQFF TGCGCCAGCAGCCTGGACCTCCGCCGGAATGAGCAGTTCTTC
TRBJ1-1 TRBV6-5 . . CASSLQVNTEAFF TGTGCCAGCAGTCTACAGGTGAACACTGAAGCTTTCTTT
TRBJ1-1 TRBV13 . . CASSSGSGDPSFEAFF TGTGCCAGCAGCTCCGGGTCGGGGGATCCTAGTTTTGAAGCTTTCTTT
TRBJ2-3 TRBV14 . TRBD1 CASSYRTGSTDTQYF TGTGCCAGCAGCTACCGGACAGGGAGCACAGATACGCAGTATTTT
TRBJ1-1 TRBV6-6 . . CASRDPRENTEAFF TGTGCCAGCAGAGACCCGCGGGAGAACACTGAAGCTTTCTTT
TRBJ1-1 TRBV5-1 . TRBD1 CASSSDPGTVNTEAFF TGCGCCAGCAGCTCCGACCCCGGGACAGTGAACACTGAAGCTTTCTTT
TRBJ1-1 TRBV21-1 . . CASSRGGGTFF TGTGCCAGCAGCAGAGGGGGGGGAACTTTCTTT
TRBJ1-5 TRBV30 . TRBD1 CAWSVRDRQPQHF TGTGCCTGGAGTGTACGGGACAGACAGCCCCAGCATTTT
TRBJ2-7 TRBV19 . . CASSLKDNYEQYF TGTGCCAGTAGTCTAAAGGACAACTACGAGCAGTACTTC
TRBJ1-3 TRBV5-1 few . CASRRDSGNTIYF TGCGCCAGCCGCCGGGACTCTGGAAACACCATATATTTT
TRBJ2-2 TRBV9 . TRBD1 CASSPRQGASGELFF TGTGCCAGCAGCCCCCGACAGGGGGCATCCGGGGAGCTGTTTTTT
TRBJ2-7 TRBV28 . . CASSSRYEQYF TGTGCCAGCAGCAGCAGGTACGAGCAGTACTTC
TRBJ1-6 TRBV11-2 . . CASSLGRDSPLHF TGTGCCAGCAGCTTAGGGCGGGATTCACCCCTCCACTTT
TRBJ2-7 TRBV28 . . CASSFDSTYEQYF TGTGCCAGCAGTTTTGACTCGACCTACGAGCAGTACTTC
TRBJ1-2 TRBV29-1 . . CSVTDSPLNGYTF TGCAGCGTTACCGACAGTCCCTTGAATGGCTACACCTTC
TRBJ2-3 TRBV5-5 once TRBD2 CASSLGAGVTDTQYF TGTGCCAGCAGCTTGGGGGCGGGGGTTACAGATACGCAGTATTTT
TRBJ1-2 TRBV4-3 . . CASSQDAYANQGYTF TGCGCCAGCAGCCAAGATGCATACGCCAATCAGGGCTACACCTTC
TRBJ1-5 TRBV4-1 . . CASSQAYAGRVPQPQHF TGCGCCAGCAGCCAAGCTTACGCGGGGAGGGTTCCTCAGCCCCAGCATTTT
TRBJ1-2 TRBV6-5 . TRBD1 CASSSDRVVGGYTF TGTGCCAGCAGCTCGGACAGGGTAGTTGGGGGCTACACCTTC
TRBJ1-3 TRBV5-1 . TRBD1 CASSLGQDYLSGNTIYF TGCGCCAGCAGCTTAGGACAGGATTACTTATCTGGAAACACCATATATTTT
TRBJ1-1 TRBV10-3 once . CAIRESVTEAFF TGTGCCATCAGGGAGTCCGTCACTGAAGCTTTCTTT
TRBJ1-4 TRBV7-9 . . CASSMRRAPDEKLFF TGTGCCAGCAGCATGCGCAGGGCCCCCGATGAAAAACTGTTTTTT
TRBJ2-7 TRBV4-3 . TRBD2 CASSQSSGGPPYEQYF TGCGCCAGCAGCCAATCAAGCGGGGGGCCCCCCTACGAGCAGTACTTC
TRBJ2-3 TRBV29-1 once TRBD1 CSVETGTGADTQYF TGCAGCGTTGAAACGGGGACAGGGGCAGATACGCAGTATTTT
TRBJ1-5 TRBV6-6 . TRBD1 CASSYRDRGGQPQHF TGTGCCAGCAGTTACAGGGACAGGGGAGGCCAGCCCCAGCATTTT
TRBJ1-2 TRBV6-1 . . CASREFGFPYGYTF TGTGCCAGCCGTGAATTTGGCTTTCCCTATGGCTACACCTTC
TRBJ1-1 TRBV10-3 . . CAISEGLTNTEAFF TGTGCCATCAGTGAGGGACTGACGAACACTGAAGCTTTCTTT
TRBJ2-2 TRBV5-5 . TRBD2 CATRLAVNTGELFF TGTGCCACCCGACTAGCGGTTAACACCGGGGAGCTGTTTTTT
TRBJ2-4 TRBV19 . TRBD2 CASSKGGGTSRNIQYF TGTGCCAGTAGTAAAGGAGGTGGGACTAGCAGGAACATTCAGTACTTC
TRBJ2-5 TRBV5-1 . . CASSTRQVDETQYF TGCGCCAGCAGCACACGACAGGTCGACGAGACCCAGTACTTC
TRBJ2-2 TRBV9 . . CASSPGTGELFF TGTGCCAGCAGCCCGGGGACCGGGGAGCTGTTTTTT
TRBJ2-7 TRBV21-1 . . CASIRLGYEQYF TGTGCCAGCATACGACTCGGCTACGAGCAGTACTTC
TRBJ1-4 TRBV6-5 . . CASSYSYRGNEKLFF TGTGCCAGCAGTTACTCTTACCGGGGTAATGAAAAACTGTTTTTT
TRBJ1-3 TRBV10-3 . . CAISEGTSGNTIYF TGTGCCATCAGTGAGGGCACCTCTGGAAACACCATATATTTT
TRBJ1-2 TRBV19 . . CASSLTGTGGYTF TGTGCCAGTAGTCTCACAGGTACGGGTGGCTACACCTTC
TRBJ1-2 TRBV7-9 . . CASSLLSEGDGYTF TGTGCCAGCAGCTTACTTTCTGAGGGGGATGGCTACACCTTC